This TCR beta chain originates from a study of regulatory T cells in long-lasting Graves disease. Arm-PCR of CDR3 regions and iRepertoire HTBI primers were the basis on which TCR beta libraries were built. TCRdb ran MiXCR on the multiplex PCR reads and lists one entry per CDR3 protein. The sample shows 400,000 to 450,000 distinct CDR3 sequences, about 15% of them seen only once. Details on this clonotype: Antigen: not known. At one end, the junction sequence differs from germline, possibly due to a read error.

Per germline, CDR1 MNHNS and CDR2 SASEGT. The CDR3 has 15 amino acids. The time point denotes: newly diagnosed GD, antithyroid drugs for less than 3 months. From PBMCs, RNA was extracted and then used to make the TCR library. Enrollment of patients was through an endocrinology department in Xi'an, China. The study, taken as a whole, reports: The study found TRBV28, TRBJ1-2 and TRBJ2-5 favored in persistent disease.

Separately, the same data were catalogued under a study of T cells in Graves' hyperthyroidism and ophthalmopathy.

The source is a woman aged 25 to 45 with Graves disease. The chain couples TRBV6-1 to TRBJ1-6, with unresolved D. The sequences come from peripheral blood mononuclear cells (PBMCs), collected at new diagnosis, from a patient treated with antithyroid drugs. CDR3 in DNA: TGTGCCAGCAGGAGCGACGGGAGAGATAATTTACCCCTCCACTTT. Translating it yields CASRSDGRDNLPLHF.